Following are 18 T cell receptor beta chains from one sample sequenced in a study of breast tumors, draining lymph nodes, adjacent tissues. Samples came from axillary lymph nodes draining the breast cancer. TCRdb re-called the multiplex PCR reads with MiXCR, one entry per CDR3 protein. This table holds 160,000 or so distinct CDR3 sequences, 33% found once. Sequencing input: axillary lymph node tissue. The receptors were sampled from a female donor with breast cancer. Some clones in this sample may be carry-over from other donors' samples.

This rearrangement joins TRBV3-1 to TRBJ1-1, with 7 bases aligning to TRBD1. The germline V gene has CDR1 LGHDT and CDR2 YNNKEL (reference sequence). V gave up 1 base and J gave up 5 bases; unmatched junction bases: 4. This CDR3 has 14 amino acids. This chain's CDR3 is CASSQGQGLTEAFF. In DNA form, the CDR3 reads TGTGCCAGCAGCCAAGGACAGGGTTTAACTGAAGCTTTCTTT.

This clonotype occurred many times. The V gene is TRBV10-2, the J gene TRBJ2-7; 7 bases line up with TRBD2. Germline CDR1 reads WSHSY; CDR2 reads SAAADI. After removal of 6 bases from V and 5 bases from J, the junction contained 13 bases not matched to a gene. The CDR3 totals 15 residues. The CDR3 sequence: CASRGGRGGPHEQYF. The CDR3 coding sequence is TGCGCCAGCAGAGGAGGGAGGGGAGGGCCCCACGAGCAGTACTTC.

Of note for this clonotype: With a much larger clone just one base away, this may be a read error. This chain links TRBV14 with TRBJ2-7, with 7 bases lining up with TRBD1. The CDR3 loop spans 14 amino acids. CDR1 is SGHDN, CDR2 FVKESK, per germline. CDR3 in amino acids: CASSRTGAPYEQSF. The DNA for the CDR3 is TGTGCCAGCAGCCGGACAGGAGCACCCTACGAGCAGTCCTTC.

This clonotype was seen only a few times. V and J are TRBV6-5 and TRBJ1-1; D ambiguous. V dropped 2 bases and J dropped 4 bases, with 8 bases sitting between them. Germline-derived CDR1 and CDR2 are MNHEY and SVGAGI. CDR3 length equals 13 residues. The CDR3 region has the DNA TGTGCCAGCAGTTACGCCGGGTTCACTGAAGCTTTCTTT. It encodes CASSYAGFTEAFF.

This clonotype has more than one count but fewer than ten. The rearrangement links TRBV28 to TRBJ1-2; D ambiguous. Germline V gives CDR1 MDHEN, CDR2 SYDVKM. CDR3 size: 14 residues. Trimming stripped 4 bases from V and 7 bases from J, with 16 bases between. The CDR3 DNA reads as TGTGCCAGCAGTTACAAGGGAACTCCTGGTGGCTACACCTTC. It yields the protein CASSYKGTPGGYTF.

V gene TRBV5-1 combines with J gene TRBJ1-1, with TRBD1 identical over 7 bases. The CDR3 totals 14 residues. J was trimmed by 3 bases and V by 1 base; bases with no gene match: 3. Germline CDR1 reads SGHRS; CDR2 reads YFSETQ. The CDR3 spells CASSLRGQDTEAFF. In nucleotides, the CDR3 is TGCGCCAGCAGCTTGAGGGGGCAAGACACTGAAGCTTTCTTT.

This clonotype has more than one count but fewer than ten. The rearrangement uses TRBV2 and TRBJ1-1; possibly TRBD1 for D (5 bases). Germline V gives CDR1 SNHLY, CDR2 FYNNEI. Trimming left V 3 bases short and J 0 bases short, with 8 bases between. This CDR3 has 14 residues. As DNA, the CDR3 is TGTGCCAGCAGTGACCCAGGGTTGAACACTGAAGCTTTCTTT. Translating it yields CASSDPGLNTEAFF.

This clonotype showed up just once. The gene calls are TRBV2 and TRBJ2-7, with D unclear. The CDR3 covers 13 residues. The germline V gene has CDR1 SNHLY and CDR2 FYNNEI. V dropped 3 bases and J dropped 3 bases, with 9 bases sitting between them. CDR3 amino acids: CASSDGPVYEQYF. The CDR3 bases are TGTGCCAGCAGTGATGGACCCGTCTACGAGCAGTACTTC.

This clonotype appeared many times. This chain uses TRBV7-2 with TRBJ2-7; 15 bases match TRBD2. Germline assignment: CDR1 SGHTA and CDR2 FQGNSA. J gave up 3 bases and V 0 bases, and 9 bases lay outside the gene matches. CDR3 length equals 19 residues. The CDR3 here is CASSLAGGLAGGLRYEQYF. Written as DNA, the CDR3 is TGTGCCAGCAGCTTAGCGGGGGGACTAGCGGGAGGTCTGCGCTACGAGCAGTACTTC.

This clonotype has at least ten counts. This chain links TRBV12-3 or TRBV12-4 with TRBJ1-3; D remains ambiguous. V gave up 10 bases and J gave up 0 bases, with 10 bases separating them. CDR3 length: 13 amino acids. The CDR3 loop is CATRISSGNTIYF. For the CDR3, the DNA is TGTGCCACCCGGATAAGCTCTGGAAACACCATATATTTT.

This clonotype was recorded at least ten times. The chain uses TRBV20-1 and TRBJ2-1; TRBD2 matches at 13 bases. The CDR3 spans 17 residues. J was trimmed by 9 bases and V by 1 base; bases with no gene match: 12. Germline lookup yields CDR1 DFQATT and CDR2 SNEGSKA (reference sequence). CDR3 residues: CSARGRGLAGPGGEQFF. CDR3 nucleotides: TGCAGTGCTAGAGGGAGGGGACTAGCGGGGCCGGGCGGTGAGCAGTTCTTC.

This clonotype was seen just once. V is TRBV2 and J is TRBJ2-1; 8 bases map to TRBD2. Germline CDR1 and CDR2: SNHLY and FYNNEI. CDR3 size: 17 residues. CDR3 sequence (DNA): TGTGCTAGTCTTAGGCGTTCCTGGCGGGAGGCTCTCAATGAGCAGTTCTTC. Amino acids: CASLRRSWREALNEQFF.

Notes on this clonotype: A much larger clonotype is one base distant, so this may be a read error. This chain connects TRBV6-1 to TRBJ2-1; D possibly corresponds to TRBD1 (6 bases). CDR1 is MNHNS, CDR2 SASEGT, per germline. The CDR3 is 18 amino acids. CDR3 residues: CASSEVPGVLGSYNERFF. CDR3 in DNA: TGTGCCAGCAGTGAAGTTCCAGGGGTCCTTGGCTCCTACAATGAGCGGTTCTTC.

The chain uses TRBV2 and TRBJ1-4, with unresolved D. Deletions cut 6 bases from V and 8 bases from J, with 13 bases between. This CDR3 is built from 13 residues. CDR1 is SNHLY, CDR2 FYNNEI, per germline. The CDR3 loop reads CASRLSDGEKLFF. The CDR3 DNA reads TGTGCCAGCAGACTCAGTGACGGGGAAAAACTGTTTTTT.

Ten or more counts support this clonotype. This chain connects TRBV5-1 to TRBJ2-7, with D uncertain. The length of the CDR3 is 15 residues. V dropped 0 bases and J dropped 2 bases, with 12 bases sitting between them. CDR1 is SGHRS and CDR2 is YFSETQ in the germline V gene. This chain's CDR3 is CASSLAGNRPYEQYF. CDR3 DNA sequence: TGCGCCAGCAGCTTGGCTGGGAATCGGCCCTACGAGCAGTACTTC.

Points on this clonotype: This may be a read error: a much more frequent sequence differs by one nucleotide. V is TRBV12-3 or TRBV12-4 and J is TRBJ1-2; D unclear. The length of the CDR3 is 13 residues. CDR3 protein: CAGSQAPRQGYTF. CDR3 bases: TGTGCCGGCAGCCAAGCTCCCCGGCAAGGCTACACCTTC.

This sequence joins TRBV29-1 and TRBJ2-5; no firm D call. This CDR3 is 14 amino acids long. The germline gives CDR1 SQVTM, CDR2 ANQGSEA. Between the trimmed V and J ends, which lost 6 bases and 5 bases, there was a span of 19 bases. As DNA, the CDR3 is TGCAGCGTCCCAGGCGGAAGGGTGGAGGAGACCCAGTACTTC. Translating it yields CSVPGGRVEETQYF.

This CDR3 reads CASSHRGRLGNTF. CDR3 nucleotides: TGTGCCAGCAGCCATAGGGGGCGATTAGGAAACACCTTC. V is TRBV7-9 and J is TRBJ1-2; 7 bases match TRBD1. This CDR3 spans 13 amino acids. Germline CDR1 and CDR2: SEHNR and FQNEAQ (reference sequence). After removal of 5 bases from V and 12 bases from J, the junction contained 12 bases not matched to a gene. Supplemented by reference TRBV7-9 and TRBJ1-2, the full variable domain reads DTGVSQNPRHKITKRGQNVTFRCDPISEHNRLYWYRQTLGQGPEFLTYFQNEAQLEKSRLLSDRFSAERPKGSFSTLEIQRTEQGDSAMYLCASSHRGRLGNTFGSGTRLTVV.